Here is one T cell receptor beta chain with its context. This CDR3 contains 15 residues. Germline assignment: CDR1 LGHDT and CDR2 YNNKEL (reference sequence). J gave up 7 bases and V 1 base, and 5 bases lay outside the gene matches. The data were obtained in a study of blood T cell repertoires in COVID-19. Under the authors' procedure: Researchers report that nucleated cell counts were estimated from reference gene primer amplification. The assay was immunoSEQ multiplex PCR, and TCRdb's table has in-frame clones only and misses some. V and J calls and clone size are as listed in that table; D and trimming were resolved from the DNA. The top ten clones hold about 9.4% of a sample with 200,000 to 250,000 clones, about four fifths of them seen once.

The V and J genes are TRBV3-1 (or the pseudogene TRBV3-2) and TRBJ1-5; 9 bases map to TRBD1. Sequenced: peripheral blood. The receptor was derived from a woman of 80 years or more with acute or convalescent COVID-19. CDR3 coding DNA: TGTGCCAGCAGCCAAGGGACAGGGGATTTGCAGCCCCAGCATTTT. The encoded protein is CASSQGTGDLQPQHF.